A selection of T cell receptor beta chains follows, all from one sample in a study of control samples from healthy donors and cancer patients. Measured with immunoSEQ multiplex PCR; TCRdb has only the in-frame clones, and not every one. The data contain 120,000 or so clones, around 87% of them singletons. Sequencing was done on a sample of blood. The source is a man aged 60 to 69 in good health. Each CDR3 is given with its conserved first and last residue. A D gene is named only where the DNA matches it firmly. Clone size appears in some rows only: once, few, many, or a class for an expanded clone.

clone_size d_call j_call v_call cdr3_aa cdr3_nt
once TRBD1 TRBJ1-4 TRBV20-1 CSASTGANEKLFF TGCAGTGCTAGTACAGGGGCTAATGAAAAACTGTTTTTT
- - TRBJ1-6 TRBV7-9 CASSLGGSNNSPLHF TGTGCCAGCAGCTTAGGGGGGTCGAATAATTCACCCCTCCACTTT
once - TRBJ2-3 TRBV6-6 CASSKGGGSDTQYF TGTGCCAGCAGTAAGGGGGGTGGGTCAGATACGCAGTATTTT
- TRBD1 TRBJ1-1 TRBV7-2 CASSQGGSNTEAFF TGTGCCAGCAGCCAAGGGGGCTCGAACACTGAAGCTTTCTTT
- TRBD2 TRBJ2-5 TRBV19 CASSATSGGRGTQYF TGTGCCAGTAGTGCGACTAGCGGGGGGCGAGGGACCCAGTACTTC
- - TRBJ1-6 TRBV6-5 CATTPGGYNSPLHF TGTGCCACTACTCCGGGGGGTTATAATTCACCCCTCCACTTT
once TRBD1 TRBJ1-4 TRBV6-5 CASSRTGGEEKLFF TGTGCCAGCAGTAGGACAGGGGGCGAGGAAAAACTGTTTTTT
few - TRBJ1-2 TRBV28 CASSTGPVGYTF TGTGCCAGCAGCACGGGACCCGTGGGCTACACCTTC
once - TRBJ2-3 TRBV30 CAWSAGIDTQYF TGTGCCTGGAGTGCCGGGATAGATACGCAGTATTTT
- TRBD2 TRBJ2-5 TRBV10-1 CASSESGLAGKTQYF TGCGCCAGCAGTGAGTCCGGGCTAGCGGGAAAGACCCAGTACTTC
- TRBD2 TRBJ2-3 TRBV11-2 CASSLEGLAARRGTQYF TGTGCCAGCAGCTTAGAGGGACTAGCGGCGCGTCGGGGTACGCAGTATTTT
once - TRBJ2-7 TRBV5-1 CASSLLDRGSEQYF TGCGCCAGCAGCTTGTTGGACCGAGGGTCCGAGCAGTACTTC
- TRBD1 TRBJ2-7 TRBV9 CASSVDGTGDFYEQYF TGTGCCAGCAGCGTAGATGGGACAGGGGATTTCTACGAGCAGTACTTC
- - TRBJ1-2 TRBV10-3 CAISESLLIGHGYTF TGTGCCATCAGTGAGTCTTTATTGATAGGCCATGGCTACACCTTC
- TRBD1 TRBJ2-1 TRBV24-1 CATSEGTGRVNEQFF TGTGCCACCAGTGAGGGGACAGGGCGGGTCAATGAGCAGTTCTTC